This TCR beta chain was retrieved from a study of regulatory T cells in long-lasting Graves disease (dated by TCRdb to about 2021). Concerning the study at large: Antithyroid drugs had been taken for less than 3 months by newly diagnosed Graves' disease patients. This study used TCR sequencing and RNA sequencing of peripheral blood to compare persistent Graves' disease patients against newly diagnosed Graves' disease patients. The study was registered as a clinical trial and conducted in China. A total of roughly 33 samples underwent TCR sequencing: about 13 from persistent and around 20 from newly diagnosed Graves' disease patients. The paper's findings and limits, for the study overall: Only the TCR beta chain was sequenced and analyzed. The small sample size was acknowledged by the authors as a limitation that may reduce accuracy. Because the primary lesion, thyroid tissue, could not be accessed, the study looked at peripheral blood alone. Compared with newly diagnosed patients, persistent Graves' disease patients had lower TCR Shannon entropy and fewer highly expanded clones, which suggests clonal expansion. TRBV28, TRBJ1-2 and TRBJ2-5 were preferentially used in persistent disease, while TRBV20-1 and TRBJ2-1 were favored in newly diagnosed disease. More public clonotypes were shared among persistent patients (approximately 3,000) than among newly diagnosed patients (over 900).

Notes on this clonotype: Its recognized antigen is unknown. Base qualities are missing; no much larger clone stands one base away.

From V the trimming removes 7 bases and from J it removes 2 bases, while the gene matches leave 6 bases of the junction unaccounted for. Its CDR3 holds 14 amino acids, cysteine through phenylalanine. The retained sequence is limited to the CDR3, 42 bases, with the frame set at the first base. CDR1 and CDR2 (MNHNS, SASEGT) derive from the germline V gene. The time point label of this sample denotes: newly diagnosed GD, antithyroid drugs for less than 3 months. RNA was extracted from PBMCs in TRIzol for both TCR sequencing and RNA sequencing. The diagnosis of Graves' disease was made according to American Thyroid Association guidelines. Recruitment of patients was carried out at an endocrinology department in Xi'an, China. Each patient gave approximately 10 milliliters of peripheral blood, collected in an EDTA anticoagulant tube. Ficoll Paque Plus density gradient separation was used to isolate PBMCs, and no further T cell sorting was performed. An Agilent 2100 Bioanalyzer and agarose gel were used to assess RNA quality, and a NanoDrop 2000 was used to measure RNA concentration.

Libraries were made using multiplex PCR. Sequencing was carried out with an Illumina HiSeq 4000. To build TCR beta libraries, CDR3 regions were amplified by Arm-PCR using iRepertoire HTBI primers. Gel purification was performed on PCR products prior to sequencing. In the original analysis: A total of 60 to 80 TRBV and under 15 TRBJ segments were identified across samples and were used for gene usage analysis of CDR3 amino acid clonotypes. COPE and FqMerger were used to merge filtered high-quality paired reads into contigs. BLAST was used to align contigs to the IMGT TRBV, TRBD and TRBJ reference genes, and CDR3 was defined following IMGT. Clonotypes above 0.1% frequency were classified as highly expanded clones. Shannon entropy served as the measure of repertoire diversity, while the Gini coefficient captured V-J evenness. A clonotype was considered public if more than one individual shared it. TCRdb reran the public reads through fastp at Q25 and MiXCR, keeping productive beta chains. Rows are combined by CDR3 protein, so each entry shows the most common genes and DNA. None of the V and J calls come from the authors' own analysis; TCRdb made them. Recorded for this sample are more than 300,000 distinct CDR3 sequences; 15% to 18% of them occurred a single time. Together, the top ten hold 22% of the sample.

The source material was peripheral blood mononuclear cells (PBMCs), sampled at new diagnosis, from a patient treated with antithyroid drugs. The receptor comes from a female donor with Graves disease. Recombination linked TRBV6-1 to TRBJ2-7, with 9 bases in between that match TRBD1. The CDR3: CASTRDREAYEQYF. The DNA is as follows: TGTGCCAGCACCCGGGACAGGGAAGCCTACGAGCAGTACTTC.